The 2 T cell receptor beta chains given below trace back to one sample, sequenced in a study of human T cells and chemical hapten exposure. Time point noted: pre-sensitization, week 0. Treatment noted: therapeutic diphenylcyclopropenone sensitization with weekly scalp DPC. TCRdb passed the RACE reads through MiXCR, listing each CDR3 protein once. This sample has roughly 380,000 distinct CDR3 sequences, with approximately 5.1% found just once. The sample consisted of whole blood, taken in connection with sensitization to the hapten diphenylcyclopropenone (DPC). Receptors originate from a woman between 50 and 59 years old with alopecia areata. Some clones in this sample may be carry-over from other donors' samples.

This clonotype came up many times. The V call is TRBV7-6, the J call TRBJ1-1; 9 bases align to TRBD1. Germline CDR1 reads SGHVS; CDR2 reads FNYEAQ. The CDR3 runs to 15 residues. The V and J ends lost 4 bases and 1 base, in that order; junction bases with no gene match: 4. CDR3 nucleotides: TGTGCCAGCAGCTCCGTACAGGGGGCGAACACTGAAGCTTTCTTT. It yields the protein CASSSVQGANTEAFF.

This clonotype has just a few counts. The V and J genes are TRBV30 and TRBJ2-3; D perhaps matches TRBD1 (6 bases). The CDR3 extends over 17 amino acids. Germline lookup yields CDR1 GTSNPN and CDR2 SVGIG (reference sequence). Trimming shortened V by 2 bases and J by 3 bases, and 21 bases separated the two germline ends. In nucleotides, the CDR3 is TGTGCCTGGAGTCGGATATACTCCGGGACAAATACAGATACGCAGTATTTT. Encoded protein: CAWSRIYSGTNTDTQYF.